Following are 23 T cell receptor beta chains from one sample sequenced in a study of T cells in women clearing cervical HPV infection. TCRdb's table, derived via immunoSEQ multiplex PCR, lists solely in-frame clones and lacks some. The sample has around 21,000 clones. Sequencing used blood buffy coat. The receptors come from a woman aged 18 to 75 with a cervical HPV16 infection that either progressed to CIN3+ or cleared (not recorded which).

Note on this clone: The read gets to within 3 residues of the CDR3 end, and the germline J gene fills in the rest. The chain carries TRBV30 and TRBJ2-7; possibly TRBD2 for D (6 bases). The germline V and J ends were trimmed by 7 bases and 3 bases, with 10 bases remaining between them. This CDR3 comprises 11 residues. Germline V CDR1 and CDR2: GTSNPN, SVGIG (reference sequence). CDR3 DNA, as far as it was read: TGTGCCTTTCGGGGGTTCTACGAG. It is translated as CAFRGFYE. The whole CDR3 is CAFRGFYEQYF. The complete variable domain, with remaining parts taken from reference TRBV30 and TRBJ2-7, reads SQTIHQWPATLVQPVGSPLSLECTVEGTSNPNLYWYRQAAGRGLQLLFYSVGIGQISSEVPQNLSASRPQDRQFILSSKKLLLSDSGFYLCAFRGFYEQYFGPGTRLTVT.

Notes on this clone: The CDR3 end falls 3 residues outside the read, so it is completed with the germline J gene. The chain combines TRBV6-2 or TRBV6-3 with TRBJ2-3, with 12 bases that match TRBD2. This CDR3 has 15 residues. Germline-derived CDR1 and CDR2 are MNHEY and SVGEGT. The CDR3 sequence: CASSGLAGFAETQYF. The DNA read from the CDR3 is TGTGCCAGCAGTGGACTAGCGGGGTTTGCGGAGACG.

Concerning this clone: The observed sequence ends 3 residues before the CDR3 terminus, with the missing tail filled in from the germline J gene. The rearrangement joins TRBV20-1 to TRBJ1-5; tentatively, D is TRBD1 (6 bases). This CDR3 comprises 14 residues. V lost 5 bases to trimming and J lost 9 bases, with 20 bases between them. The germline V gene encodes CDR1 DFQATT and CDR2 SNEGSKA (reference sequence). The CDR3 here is CSARDGGPLGPQHF. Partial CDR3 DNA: TGCAGTGCTCGGGACGGGGGGCCGCTGGGGCCC.

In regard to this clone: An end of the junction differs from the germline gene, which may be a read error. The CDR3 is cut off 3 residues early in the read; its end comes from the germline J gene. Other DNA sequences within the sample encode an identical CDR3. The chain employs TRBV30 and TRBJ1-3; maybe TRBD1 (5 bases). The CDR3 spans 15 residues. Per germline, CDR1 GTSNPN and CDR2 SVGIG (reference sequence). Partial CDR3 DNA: TGTGCCTGGAGTAGGGACTCCGGATTGGGAAACACA. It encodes CAWSRDSGLGNT. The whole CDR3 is CAWSRDSGLGNTIYF.

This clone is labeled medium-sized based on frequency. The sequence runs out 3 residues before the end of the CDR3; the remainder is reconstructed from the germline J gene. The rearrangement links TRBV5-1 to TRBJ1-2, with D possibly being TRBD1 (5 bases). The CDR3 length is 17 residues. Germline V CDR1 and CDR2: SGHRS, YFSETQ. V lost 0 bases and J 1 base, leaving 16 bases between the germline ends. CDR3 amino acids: CASSLDGRAAFNYGYTF. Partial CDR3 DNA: TGCGCCAGCAGCTTGGATGGCAGGGCGGCATTTAACTATGGC.

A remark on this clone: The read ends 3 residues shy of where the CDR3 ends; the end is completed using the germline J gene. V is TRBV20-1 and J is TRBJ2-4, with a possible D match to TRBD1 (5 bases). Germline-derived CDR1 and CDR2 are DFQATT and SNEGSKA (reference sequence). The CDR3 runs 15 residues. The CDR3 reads CSARVDQGFNQPQYF. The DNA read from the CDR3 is TGCAGTGCTAGAGTCGATCAGGGTTTCAATCAGCCT.

CDR3 amino acids: CASGGDPNYEQYF. The sequenced part of the CDR3 DNA is TGCGCCAGCGGGGGGGACCCAAACTACGAG. The rearrangement joins TRBV5-1 to TRBJ2-7; 7 bases align to TRBD2. The sequenced fragment ends 3 residues before the CDR3 boundary, so the rest is inferred from the germline J gene. Per the germline V gene, CDR1 is SGHRS and CDR2 is YFSETQ. The V segment lost 7 bases and the J segment 3 bases; nucleotides outside the gene matches: 7. The CDR3 covers 13 residues.

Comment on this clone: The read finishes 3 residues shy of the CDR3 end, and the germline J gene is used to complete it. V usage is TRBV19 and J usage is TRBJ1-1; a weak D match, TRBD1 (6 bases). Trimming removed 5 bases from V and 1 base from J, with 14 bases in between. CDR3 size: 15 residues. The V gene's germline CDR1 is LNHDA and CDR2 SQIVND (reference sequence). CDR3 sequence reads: CASSAVTGRNTEAFF. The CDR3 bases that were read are TGTGCCAGTAGTGCGGTTACAGGGCGGAACACTGAA. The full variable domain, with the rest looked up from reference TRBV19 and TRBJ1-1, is DGGITQSPKYLFRKEGQNVTLSCEQNLNHDAMYWYRQDPGQGLRLIYYSQIVNDFQKGDIAEGYSVSREKKESFPLTVTSAQKNPTAFYLCASSAVTGRNTEAFFGQGTRLTVV.

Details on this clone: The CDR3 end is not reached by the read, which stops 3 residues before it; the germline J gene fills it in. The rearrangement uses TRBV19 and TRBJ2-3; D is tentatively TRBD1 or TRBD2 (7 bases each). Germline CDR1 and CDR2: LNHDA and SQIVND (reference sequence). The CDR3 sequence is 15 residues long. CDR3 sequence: CASSIEGGGKETQYF. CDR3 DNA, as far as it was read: TGTGCCAGTAGTATAGAGGGAGGGGGCAAGGAGACG.

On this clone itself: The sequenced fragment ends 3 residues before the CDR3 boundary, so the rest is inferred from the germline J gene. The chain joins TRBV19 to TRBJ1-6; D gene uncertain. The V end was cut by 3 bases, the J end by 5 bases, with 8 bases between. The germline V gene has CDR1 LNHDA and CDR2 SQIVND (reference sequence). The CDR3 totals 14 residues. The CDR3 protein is CASSMKADNSPLHF. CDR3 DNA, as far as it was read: TGTGCCAGTAGTATGAAGGCGGATAATTCACCC.

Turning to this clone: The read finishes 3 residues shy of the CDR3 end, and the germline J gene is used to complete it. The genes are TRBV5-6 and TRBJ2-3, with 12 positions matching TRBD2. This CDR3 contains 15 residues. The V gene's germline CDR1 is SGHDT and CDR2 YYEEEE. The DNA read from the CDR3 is TGTGCCAGCAGCTTGCCGACTAGCGGGGGAGAGACG. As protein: CASSLPTSGGET. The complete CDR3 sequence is CASSLPTSGGETQYF.

The CDR3 reads CASSPGHNQPQHF. The covered CDR3 bases are TGTGCCAGTAGCCCGGGTCATAATCAGCCC. V gene TRBV19 combines with J gene TRBJ1-5, with unresolved D. The read halts 3 residues ahead of the CDR3 end, with the missing end drawn from the germline J gene. V was pared by 6 bases and J by 4 bases, with 10 bases between. This CDR3 has 13 residues. The germline gives CDR1 LNHDA, CDR2 SQIVND (reference sequence).

CDR3 bases read: TGCGCCAGCAGTCAGGTTCAGGGCTATGGC. It translates to CASSQVQGYG. The CDR3 in its entirety is CASSQVQGYGYTF. V and J are TRBV23-1 and TRBJ1-2, with a possible D match to TRBD1 (5 bases). The missing CDR3 end, 3 residues past where the read stops, is filled in from the germline J gene. TRBV23-1 is an ORF for which the function is uncertain. This CDR3 region has 13 residues. V shed 3 bases and J shed 4 bases, with 9 bases lying between them.

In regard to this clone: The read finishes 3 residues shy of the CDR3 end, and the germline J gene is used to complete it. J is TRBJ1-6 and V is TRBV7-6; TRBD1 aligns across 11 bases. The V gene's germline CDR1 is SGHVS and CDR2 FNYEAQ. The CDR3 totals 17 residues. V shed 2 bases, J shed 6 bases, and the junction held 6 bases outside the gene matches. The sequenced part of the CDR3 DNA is TGTGCCAGCAGCTTATTAGGACAGGGGGCGTCTAATTCACCC. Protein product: CASSLLGQGASNSP. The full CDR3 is CASSLLGQGASNSPLHF.

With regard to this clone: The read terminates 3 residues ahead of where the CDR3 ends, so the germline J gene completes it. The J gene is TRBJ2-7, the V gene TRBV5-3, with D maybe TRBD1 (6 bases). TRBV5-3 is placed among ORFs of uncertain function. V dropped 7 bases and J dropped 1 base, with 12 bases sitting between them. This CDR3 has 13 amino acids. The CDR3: CARQGHSSYEQYF. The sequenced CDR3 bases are TGTGCCAGACAGGGACACTCGTCCTACGAG.

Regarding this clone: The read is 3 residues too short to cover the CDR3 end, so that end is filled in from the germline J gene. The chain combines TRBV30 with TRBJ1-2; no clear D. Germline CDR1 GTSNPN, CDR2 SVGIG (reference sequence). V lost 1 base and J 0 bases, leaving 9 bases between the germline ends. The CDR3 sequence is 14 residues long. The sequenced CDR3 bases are TGTGCCTGGAGTGAATACAGAACTAACTATGGC. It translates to CAWSEYRTNYG. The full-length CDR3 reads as CAWSEYRTNYGYTF.

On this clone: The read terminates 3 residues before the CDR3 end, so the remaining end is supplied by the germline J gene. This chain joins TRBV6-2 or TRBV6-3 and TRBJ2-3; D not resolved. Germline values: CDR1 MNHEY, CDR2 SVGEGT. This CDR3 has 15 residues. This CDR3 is CASSFATKKVQPQYF. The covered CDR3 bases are TGTGCCAGCAGTTTCGCCACTAAGAAGGTCCAGCCG.

CDR3 bases read: TGTGCCAGCAGCTTGGACAGGGGGCGAGAGACC. Translation gives CASSLDRGRET. The CDR3 as a whole reads CASSLDRGRETQYF. The chain recombines TRBV5-5 with TRBJ2-5, with 9 bases that match TRBD1. Read sequence stops 3 residues before the CDR3 end, and the germline J gene provides the missing end. This CDR3 comprises 14 residues. The germline V gene has CDR1 SGHKS and CDR2 YYEKEE (reference sequence). Trimming at V came to 0 bases and at J to 4 bases, leaving 1 base not matched to a gene.

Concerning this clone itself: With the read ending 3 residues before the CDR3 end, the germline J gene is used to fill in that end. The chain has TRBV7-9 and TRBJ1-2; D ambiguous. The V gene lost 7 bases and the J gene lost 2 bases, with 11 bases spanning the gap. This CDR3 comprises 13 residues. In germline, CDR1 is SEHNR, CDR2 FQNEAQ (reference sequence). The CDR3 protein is CASIPLANYGYTF. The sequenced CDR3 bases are TGTGCCAGCATCCCTTTAGCGAACTATGGC.

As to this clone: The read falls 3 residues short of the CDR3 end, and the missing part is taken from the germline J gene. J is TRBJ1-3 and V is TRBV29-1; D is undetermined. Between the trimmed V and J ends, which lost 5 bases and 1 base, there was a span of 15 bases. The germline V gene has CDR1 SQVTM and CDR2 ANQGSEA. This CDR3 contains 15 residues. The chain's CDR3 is CSVYGEAGSGNTIYF. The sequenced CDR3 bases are TGCAGCGTTTATGGGGAAGCGGGTTCTGGAAACACC.

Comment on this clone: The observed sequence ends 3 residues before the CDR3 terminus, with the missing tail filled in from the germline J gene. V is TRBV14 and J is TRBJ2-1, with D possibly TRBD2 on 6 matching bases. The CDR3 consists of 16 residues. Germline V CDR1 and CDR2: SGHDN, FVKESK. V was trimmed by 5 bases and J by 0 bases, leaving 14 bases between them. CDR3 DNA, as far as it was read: TGTGCCAGCAGCTCACTAGTCGGGGGCTCCTACAATGAG. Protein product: CASSSLVGGSYNE. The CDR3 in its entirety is CASSSLVGGSYNEQFF.

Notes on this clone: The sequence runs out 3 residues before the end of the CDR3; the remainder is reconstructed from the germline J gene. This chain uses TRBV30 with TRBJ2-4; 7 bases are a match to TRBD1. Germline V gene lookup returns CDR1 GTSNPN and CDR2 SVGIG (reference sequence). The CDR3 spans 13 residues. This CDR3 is CAWTDRDGYGQYF. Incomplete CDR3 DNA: TGTGCCTGGACCGACAGGGACGGGTATGGT.

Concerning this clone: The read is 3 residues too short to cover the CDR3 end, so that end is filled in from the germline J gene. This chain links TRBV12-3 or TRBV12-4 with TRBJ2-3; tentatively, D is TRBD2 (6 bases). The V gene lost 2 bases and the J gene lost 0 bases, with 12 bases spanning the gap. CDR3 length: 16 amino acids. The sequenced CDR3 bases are TGTGCCAGCAGTTTAACTAGCCGCCTCAGCACAGATACG. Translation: CASSLTSRLSTDT. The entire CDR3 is CASSLTSRLSTDTQYF.